This T cell receptor (beta chain) was sequenced for a study of naive CD8 T cells in extremely preterm neonates. Points from the study as a whole: Preterm infants showed shorter CDR3s, fewer N additions and less trimming than older groups. CDR3 nucleotide sharing was over 2.5% in preterm, 0.35% to 0.4% term, approximately 0.028% children, more than 0.008% adults.

Some clones are missing from TCRdb's copy, which holds only in-frame ones; the method was immunoSEQ multiplex PCR. The repertoire consists of roughly 7,900 clones, with 95% to 98% occurring once and the leading ten covering approximately 0.38%. The CDR3 spans 17 residues. Germline values: CDR1 PRHDT, CDR2 FYEKMQ (reference sequence). V was clipped by 4 bases and J by 2 bases; unmatched bases: 5. Elective cesarean births at roughly 35-41 weeks, without labor or membrane rupture, supplied the cord blood. Mothers with known HIV infection were excluded. Sorted cells: live naive CD8+ T cells, CD45RA+CCR7+, Annexin V-negative. Comment on this clone: Its specificity is unknown.

The receptor was derived from a newborn in good health. Sequencing was carried out using naive CD8+ T cells from cord blood. The J gene is TRBJ2-3, the V gene TRBV13, with TRBD2 identical over 14 bases. The CDR3, as DNA: TGTGCCAGCAGCTCCGGGACTAGCGGGGGTTCCACAGATACGCAGTATTTT. It yields the protein CASSSGTSGGSTDTQYF.